The entry that follows covers one T cell receptor (beta chain) sequence. Its antigen is undetermined. This record comes from a study of cytomegalovirus exposure and HLA in healthy donors. Study-wide results and limits: The authors enumerated over 150 TCR beta chains as linked to cytomegalovirus. A later analysis reportedly found that, within productive TCRs, an Asian-associated ancestry cluster had fewer N-insertions than the mean observed across the approximately 690 donors. Earlier findings revealed that most TCR beta V segments proved productive either about 87% or about 30% of the time. Association of a missense DCLRE1C variant with TCR beta V- and J-gene trimming was reported in a later analysis.

The length of the CDR3 is 14 residues. The germline gives CDR1 MGHDK, CDR2 SYGVNS. Trimming took 3 bases from V and 2 from J; bases not matched to a gene: 1. A multiplex PCR was run with 60 Vbeta primers and 13 Jbeta primers. This table comes from immunoSEQ multiplex PCR, and its TCRdb copy is limited to in-frame clones, with some not included. The sample yields 75,000 to 90,000 clones, around 77% seen once. The chain couples TRBV25-1 to TRBJ2-7; TRBD2 agrees at 10 bases. The receptor comes from a middle-aged woman in good health and CMV-seropositive. The sample taken for sequencing was PBMCs. The CDR3 here is CASSDTSGAYEQYF. The CDR3 DNA reads TGTGCCAGCAGTGATACTAGCGGGGCCTACGAGCAGTACTTC.